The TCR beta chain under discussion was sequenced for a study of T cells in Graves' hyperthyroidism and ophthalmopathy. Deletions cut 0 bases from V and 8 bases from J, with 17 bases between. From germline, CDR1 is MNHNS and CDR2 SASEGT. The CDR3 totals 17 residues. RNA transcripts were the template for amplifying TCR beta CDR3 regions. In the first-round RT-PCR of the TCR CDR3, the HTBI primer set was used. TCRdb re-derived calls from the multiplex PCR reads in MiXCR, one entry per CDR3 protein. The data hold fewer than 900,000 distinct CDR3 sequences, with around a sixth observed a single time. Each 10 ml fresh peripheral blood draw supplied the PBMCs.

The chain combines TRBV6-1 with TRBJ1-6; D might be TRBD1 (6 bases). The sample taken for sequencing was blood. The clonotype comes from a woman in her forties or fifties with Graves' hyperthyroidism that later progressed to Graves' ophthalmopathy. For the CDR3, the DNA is TGTGCCAGCAGTGAAGCGCTTCAGGGGATTTTCGATTCACCCCTCCACTTT. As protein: CASSEALQGIFDSPLHF.